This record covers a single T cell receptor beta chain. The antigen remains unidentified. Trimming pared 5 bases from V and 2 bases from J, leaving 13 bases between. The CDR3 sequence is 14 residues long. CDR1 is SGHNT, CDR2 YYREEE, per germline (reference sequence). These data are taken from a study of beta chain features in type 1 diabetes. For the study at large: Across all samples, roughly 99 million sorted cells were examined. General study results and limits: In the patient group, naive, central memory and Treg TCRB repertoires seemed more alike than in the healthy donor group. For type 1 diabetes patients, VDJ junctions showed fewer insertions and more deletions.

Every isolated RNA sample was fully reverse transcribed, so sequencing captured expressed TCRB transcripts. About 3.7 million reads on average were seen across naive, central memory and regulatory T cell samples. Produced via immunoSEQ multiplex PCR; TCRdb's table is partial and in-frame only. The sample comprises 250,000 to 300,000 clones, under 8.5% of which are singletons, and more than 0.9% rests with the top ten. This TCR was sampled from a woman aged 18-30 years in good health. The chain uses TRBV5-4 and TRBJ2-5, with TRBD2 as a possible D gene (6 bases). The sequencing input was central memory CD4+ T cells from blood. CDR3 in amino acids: CASSSGTYQETQYF. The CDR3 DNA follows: TGTGCCAGCAGTAGCGGTACTTATCAAGAGACCCAGTACTTC.